One sample yielded the 18 T cell receptor beta chains listed below, sequenced in a study of blood T cell repertoires in COVID-19. The protocol was immunoSEQ multiplex PCR, while the TCRdb copy is restricted to in-frame clones and leaves out a portion. The sample contains approximately 90,000 clones, around 80% of which appear only once. The sample was peripheral blood. Receptors were obtained from a human donor in a cohort sampled during active COVID-19.

The V call is TRBV11-2, the J call TRBJ2-7; 7 bases align to TRBD1. The CDR3 covers 15 residues. The V segment lost 5 bases and the J segment 0 bases; nucleotides outside the gene matches: 7. Per germline, CDR1 SGHAT and CDR2 FQNNGV. The CDR3 sequence: CASSKNRDSSYEQYF. CDR3 DNA sequence: TGTGCCAGCAGCAAAAACAGGGACAGCTCCTACGAGCAGTACTTC.

V is TRBV15 and J is TRBJ1-3; 9 bases are shared with TRBD1. Germline lookup yields CDR1 LNHNV and CDR2 YYDKDF (reference sequence). CDR3 length: 17 residues. V shed 1 base and J 3 bases; nucleotides not matched to a gene: 7. In DNA form, the CDR3 reads TGTGCCACCAGCAGAGGAAACAGGGGGCGAGGTGGAAACACCATATATTTT. Amino acid sequence: CATSRGNRGRGGNTIYF.

This clone was observed a single time. The V call is TRBV18, the J call TRBJ2-2; 10 positions agree with TRBD2. This CDR3 comprises 17 residues. Per the germline V gene, CDR1 is KGHSH and CDR2 is LQKENI. Trimming cost V 3 bases and J 4 bases; bases outside gene matches: 8. CDR3 in DNA: TGTGCCAGCTCACCCCAATCTAGCGGGAGTGCCACCGGGGAGCTGTTTTTT. Translation gives CASSPQSSGSATGELFF. The whole variable domain, remainder taken from reference TRBV18 and TRBJ2-2, is NAGVMQNPRHLVRRRGQEARLRCSPMKGHSHVYWYRQLPEEGLKFMVYLQKENIIDESGMPKERFSAEFPKEGPSILRIQQVVRGDSAAYFCASSPQSSGSATGELFFGEGSRLTVL.

This chain joins TRBV3-1 (or the pseudogene TRBV3-2) and TRBJ2-4, with 11 bases lining up with TRBD2. This CDR3 has 18 amino acids. V shed 6 bases and J 1 base; nucleotides not matched to a gene: 11. Germline loops: CDR1 LGHDT, CDR2 YNNKEL (reference sequence). CDR3 sequence (DNA): TGTGCCAGCAGGCCGGGACTAGCGGATCGGGCTGCCAAAAACATTCAGTACTTC. It yields the protein CASRPGLADRAAKNIQYF.

This chain connects TRBV28 to TRBJ1-2, with unresolved D. The CDR3 has 14 amino acids. V was cut by 6 bases and J by 5 bases, with 16 bases left in between. Per germline, CDR1 MDHEN and CDR2 SYDVKM. CDR3 in DNA: TGTGCCAGCAGCCCCTTTCCGGGAAGATATGGCTACACCTTC. Its protein is CASSPFPGRYGYTF.

The CDR3 loop reads CASTQNQGSEAFF. DNA for the CDR3: TGTGCCAGCACCCAGAATCAGGGGTCTGAAGCTTTCTTT. The chain carries TRBV6-6 and TRBJ1-1; weak D call: TRBD1 (6 bases). The CDR3 has 13 residues. Between the trimmed V and J ends, which lost 7 bases and 6 bases, there was a span of 15 bases. Germline V lookup: CDR1 MNHNY, CDR2 SVGAGI (reference sequence).

CDR3 coding DNA: TGTGCCAGCAGCGGGTCGGCGGGTGGGCGGTATACGCAGTATTTT. It codes for CASSGSAGGRYTQYF. This chain joins TRBV28 and TRBJ2-3, with D perhaps matching TRBD2 (5 bases). Trimming removed 6 bases at V and 7 bases at J, with 20 bases between. The CDR3 covers 15 residues. Germline lookup yields CDR1 MDHEN and CDR2 SYDVKM.

The chain uses TRBV9 and TRBJ1-6; perhaps TRBD1 as D (6 bases). This CDR3 has 15 residues. With 2 bases removed from V and 7 bases from J, the gap between germline ends came to 13 bases. CDR1 is SGDLS, CDR2 YYNGEE, per germline. This CDR3 reads CASSVGANPNSPLHF. The CDR3, as DNA: TGTGCCAGCAGCGTGGGGGCAAACCCCAATTCACCCCTCCACTTT.

The V and J genes are TRBV19 and TRBJ2-4; TRBD2 matches 8 bases. There are 14 residues in the CDR3. In germline, CDR1 is LNHDA, CDR2 SQIVND (reference sequence). The J segment lost 9 bases and the V segment lost 4 bases, leaving 8 bases of the junction unmatched. This chain's CDR3 is CASSNSGISPIQYF. The DNA of the CDR3 is TGTGCCAGTAGTAATAGCGGGATTTCCCCCATTCAGTACTTC.

The V and J genes are TRBV19 and TRBJ2-2, with 8 nucleotides matching TRBD2. Germline V gene sequence: CDR1 LNHDA, CDR2 SQIVND (reference sequence). The CDR3 spans 16 residues. The ends lost 7 bases at V and 3 bases at J; junction bases unmatched: 10. The CDR3 DNA sequence: TGTGCCAGTACAAGTATGAGCGGGAGTTACACCGGGGAGCTGTTTTTT. It yields the protein CASTSMSGSYTGELFF.

The chain combines TRBV18 with TRBJ1-1, with D unclear. The germline V gene has CDR1 KGHSH and CDR2 LQKENI. The CDR3 length is 14 residues. Trimming took 2 bases from V and 1 from J, leaving 8 bases between them. The CDR3 here is CASSPNSRNTEAFF. CDR3 DNA: TGTGCCAGCTCACCAAATTCTCGGAACACTGAAGCTTTCTTT.

The chain is built from TRBV7-2 and TRBJ2-5; 11 bases fit TRBD1. Germline-derived CDR1 and CDR2 are SGHTA and FQGNSA. V shed 8 bases, J shed 4 bases, and the junction held 9 bases outside the gene matches. The CDR3 is made up of 15 amino acids. CDR3 sequence (DNA): TGTGCCAGCTCCTGGGACAGGGGGGCTGGAGAGACCCAGTACTTC. Translation: CASSWDRGAGETQYF.

The rearrangement uses TRBV2 and TRBJ2-3; 7 bases fit TRBD2. Germline CDR1 and CDR2: SNHLY and FYNNEI. Trimming at V came to 4 bases and at J to 1 base, leaving 11 bases not matched to a gene. The CDR3 runs 17 residues. The CDR3 spells CASSGWTSWVGTDTQYF. The CDR3 DNA is TGTGCCAGCAGTGGTTGGACTAGTTGGGTTGGCACAGATACGCAGTATTTT.

J is TRBJ2-2 and V is TRBV5-6; 7 bases are a match to TRBD1. This CDR3 is built from 14 residues. Germline loops: CDR1 SGHDT, CDR2 YYEEEE. The V and J ends lost 7 bases and 6 bases, in that order; junction bases with no gene match: 9. CDR3: CASLEAGGPGELFF. DNA of the CDR3: TGTGCCAGCTTGGAGGCAGGGGGACCCGGGGAGCTGTTTTTT.

The rearrangement uses TRBV6-5 and TRBJ2-1; the D gene is possibly TRBD2 (6 bases). Germline V gene data show CDR1 as MNHEY and CDR2 as SVGAGI. CDR3 length: 13 amino acids. The germline V and J ends were trimmed by 5 bases and 7 bases, with 12 bases remaining between them. The CDR3 is CASSLPGLNEQFF. CDR3 sequence (DNA): TGTGCCAGCAGTCTACCGGGACTTAATGAGCAGTTCTTC.

This clone appeared once. V is TRBV27 and J is TRBJ2-5; 8 bases are shared with TRBD1. This CDR3 has 14 amino acids. The junction had 7 bases not matched to a gene; V was cut back by 5 bases and J by 5 bases. Germline CDR1 reads MNHEY; CDR2 reads SMNVEV (reference sequence). In DNA form, the CDR3 reads TGTGCCAGCAGTAACCAGGGGGCGTGGGAGACCCAGTACTTC. Amino acids: CASSNQGAWETQYF.

This sequence joins TRBV6-2 or TRBV6-3 and TRBJ1-1; D uncertain. Germline V gives CDR1 MNHEY, CDR2 SVGEGT. Trimming took 4 bases from V and 11 from J, leaving 17 bases between them. CDR3 size: 13 residues. DNA of the CDR3: TGTGCCAGCAGTTCCGCGAACGGGAGGCTCGCTTTCTTT. Protein sequence: CASSSANGRLAFF.

The gene calls are TRBV6-2 or TRBV6-3 and TRBJ2-3; no firm D call. Trimming shortened V by 2 bases and J by 7 bases, and 7 bases separated the two germline ends. The CDR3 covers 12 residues. Germline CDR1 reads MNHEY; CDR2 reads SVGEGT. CDR3 bases: TGTGCCAGCAGTTACGCGAGGAATACGCAGTATTTT. Translated, it gives CASSYARNTQYF.